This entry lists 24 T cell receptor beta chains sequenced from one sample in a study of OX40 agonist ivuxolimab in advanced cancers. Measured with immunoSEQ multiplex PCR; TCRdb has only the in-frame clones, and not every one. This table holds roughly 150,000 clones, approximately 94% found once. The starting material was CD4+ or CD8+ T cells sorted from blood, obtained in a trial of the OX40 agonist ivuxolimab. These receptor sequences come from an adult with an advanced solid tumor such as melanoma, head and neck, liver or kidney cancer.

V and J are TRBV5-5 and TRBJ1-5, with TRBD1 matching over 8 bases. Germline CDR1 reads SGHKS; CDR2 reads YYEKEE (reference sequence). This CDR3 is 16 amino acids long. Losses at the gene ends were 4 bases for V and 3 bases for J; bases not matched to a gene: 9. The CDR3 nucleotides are TGTGCCAGCAGCCCCGCGGGGGGACAGGCCAATCAGCCCCAGCATTTT. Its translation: CASSPAGGQANQPQHF.

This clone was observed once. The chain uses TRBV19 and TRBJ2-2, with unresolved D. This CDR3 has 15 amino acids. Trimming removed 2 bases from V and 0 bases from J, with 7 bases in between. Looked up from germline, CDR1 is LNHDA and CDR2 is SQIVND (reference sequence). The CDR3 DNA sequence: TGTGCCAGTAGTATAACTGGGGCGAACACCGGGGAGCTGTTTTTT. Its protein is CASSITGANTGELFF.

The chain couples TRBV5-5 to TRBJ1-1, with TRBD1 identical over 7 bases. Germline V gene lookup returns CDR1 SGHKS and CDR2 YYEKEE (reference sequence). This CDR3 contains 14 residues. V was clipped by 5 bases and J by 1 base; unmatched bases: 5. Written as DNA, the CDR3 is TGTGCCAGCAGGGACGGACAGGCGAACACTGAAGCTTTCTTT. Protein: CASRDGQANTEAFF.

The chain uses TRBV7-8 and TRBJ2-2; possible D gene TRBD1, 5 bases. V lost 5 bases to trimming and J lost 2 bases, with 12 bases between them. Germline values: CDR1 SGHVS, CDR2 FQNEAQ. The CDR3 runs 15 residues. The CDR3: CASSHPTGNTGELFF. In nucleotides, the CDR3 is TGTGCCAGCAGCCACCCCACAGGAAACACCGGGGAGCTGTTTTTT.

The CDR3 DNA sequence: TGTGCCAGCAGCCCCCGACAGGGACTTTCCTACAATGAGCAGTTCTTC. This codes for CASSPRQGLSYNEQFF. The chain carries TRBV9 and TRBJ2-1; D is perhaps TRBD1 (7 bases). This CDR3 spans 16 amino acids. From germline, CDR1 is SGDLS and CDR2 YYNGEE. V gave up 4 bases and J gave up 1 base, with 15 bases separating them.

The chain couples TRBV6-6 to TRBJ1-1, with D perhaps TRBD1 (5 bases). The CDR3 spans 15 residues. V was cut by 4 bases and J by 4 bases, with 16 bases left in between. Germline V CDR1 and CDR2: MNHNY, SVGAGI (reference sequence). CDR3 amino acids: CASSSPRGAGTEAFF. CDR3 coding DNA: TGTGCCAGCAGTTCTCCGCGGGGCGCAGGCACTGAAGCTTTCTTT.

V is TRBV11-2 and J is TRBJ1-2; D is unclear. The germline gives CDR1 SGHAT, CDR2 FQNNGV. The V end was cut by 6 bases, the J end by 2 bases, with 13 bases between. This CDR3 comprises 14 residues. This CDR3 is CASSPAWANYGYTF. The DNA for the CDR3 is TGTGCCAGCAGTCCAGCCTGGGCGAACTATGGCTACACCTTC.

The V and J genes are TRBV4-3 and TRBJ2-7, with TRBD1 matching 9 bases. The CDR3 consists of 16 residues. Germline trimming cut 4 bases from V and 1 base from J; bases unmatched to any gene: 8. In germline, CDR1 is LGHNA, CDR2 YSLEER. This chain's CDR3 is CASSRGPGQGSYEQYF. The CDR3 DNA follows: TGCGCCAGCAGCCGAGGGCCGGGACAGGGTTCCTACGAGCAGTACTTC.

The CDR3 DNA reads as TGTGCCAGCAGTTCGGCCAGCCTTTACACTGAAGCTTTCTTT. This translates into CASSSASLYTEAFF. The genes are TRBV6-5 and TRBJ1-1; no clear D. Trimming removed 4 bases at V and 3 bases at J, with 12 bases between. The CDR3 consists of 14 residues. The germline gives CDR1 MNHEY, CDR2 SVGAGI.

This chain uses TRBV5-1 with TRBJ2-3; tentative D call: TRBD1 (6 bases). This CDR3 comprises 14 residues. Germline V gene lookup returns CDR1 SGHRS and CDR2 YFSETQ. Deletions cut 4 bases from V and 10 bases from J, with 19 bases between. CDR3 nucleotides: TGCGCCAGCAGCCCCAGGGACATCTTGGATGCGCAGTATTTT. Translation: CASSPRDILDAQYF.

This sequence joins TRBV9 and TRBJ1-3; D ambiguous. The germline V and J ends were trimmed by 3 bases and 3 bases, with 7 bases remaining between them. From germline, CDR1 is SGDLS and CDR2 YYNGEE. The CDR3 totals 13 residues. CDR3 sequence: CASSAGGGNTIYF. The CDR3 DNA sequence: TGTGCCAGCAGCGCGGGAGGTGGAAACACCATATATTTT.

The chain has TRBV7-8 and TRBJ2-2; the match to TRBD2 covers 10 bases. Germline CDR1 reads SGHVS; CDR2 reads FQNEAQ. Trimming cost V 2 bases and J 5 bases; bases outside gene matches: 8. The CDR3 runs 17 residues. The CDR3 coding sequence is TGTGCCAGCAGCTTAAGGGCTAGCGGGAGTCGTACCGGGGAGCTGTTTTTT. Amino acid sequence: CASSLRASGSRTGELFF.

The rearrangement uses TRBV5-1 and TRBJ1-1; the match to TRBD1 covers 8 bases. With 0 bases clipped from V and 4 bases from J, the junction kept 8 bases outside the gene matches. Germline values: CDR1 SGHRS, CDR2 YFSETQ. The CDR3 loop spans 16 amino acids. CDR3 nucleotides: TGCGCCAGCAGCTTGGATGCAGGGGGCATCGGCACTGAAGCTTTCTTT. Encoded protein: CASSLDAGGIGTEAFF.

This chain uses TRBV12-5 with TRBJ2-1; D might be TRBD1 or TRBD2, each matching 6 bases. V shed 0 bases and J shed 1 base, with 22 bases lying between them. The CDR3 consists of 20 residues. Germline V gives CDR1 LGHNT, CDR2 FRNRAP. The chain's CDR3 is CASGLVLSEGGKRSYNEQFF. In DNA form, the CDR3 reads TGTGCTAGTGGTTTGGTACTCTCCGAGGGGGGAAAAAGGTCCTACAATGAGCAGTTCTTC.

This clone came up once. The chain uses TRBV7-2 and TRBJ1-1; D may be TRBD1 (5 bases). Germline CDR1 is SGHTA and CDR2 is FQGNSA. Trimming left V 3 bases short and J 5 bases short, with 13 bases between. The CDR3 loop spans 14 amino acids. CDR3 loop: CASSFGAGLTEAFF. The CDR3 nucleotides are TGTGCCAGCAGCTTTGGGGCGGGGTTAACTGAAGCTTTCTTT.

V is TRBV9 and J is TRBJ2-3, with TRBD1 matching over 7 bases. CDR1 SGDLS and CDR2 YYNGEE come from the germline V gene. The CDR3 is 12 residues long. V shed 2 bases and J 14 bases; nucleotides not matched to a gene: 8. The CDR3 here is CASSVDPGQPYF. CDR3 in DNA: TGTGCCAGCAGCGTGGACCCGGGACAGCCGTATTTT.

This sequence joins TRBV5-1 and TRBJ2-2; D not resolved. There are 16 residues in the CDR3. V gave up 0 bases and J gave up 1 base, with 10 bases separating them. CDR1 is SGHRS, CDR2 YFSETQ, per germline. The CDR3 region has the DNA TGCGCCAGCAGCTTGGGGGCTACTTGGAACACCGGGGAGCTGTTTTTT. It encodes CASSLGATWNTGELFF.

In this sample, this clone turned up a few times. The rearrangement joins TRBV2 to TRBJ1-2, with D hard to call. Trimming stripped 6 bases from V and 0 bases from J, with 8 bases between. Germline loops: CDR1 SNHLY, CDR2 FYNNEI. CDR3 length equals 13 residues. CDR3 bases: TGTGCCAGCAGGCAAACCGCTAACTATGGCTACACCTTC. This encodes CASRQTANYGYTF.

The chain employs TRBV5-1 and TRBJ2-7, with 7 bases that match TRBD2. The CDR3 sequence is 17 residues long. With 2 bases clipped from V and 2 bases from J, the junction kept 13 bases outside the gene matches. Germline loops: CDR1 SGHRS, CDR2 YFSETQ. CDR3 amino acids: CASSFMGEGRTTYEQYF. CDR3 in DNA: TGCGCCAGCAGCTTCATGGGGGAGGGTCGGACAACCTACGAGCAGTACTTC.

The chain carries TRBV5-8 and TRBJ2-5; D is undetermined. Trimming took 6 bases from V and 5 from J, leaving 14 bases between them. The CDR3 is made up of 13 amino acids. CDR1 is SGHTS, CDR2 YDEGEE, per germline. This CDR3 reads CASTSRRGETQYF. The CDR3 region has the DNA TGTGCCAGCACCTCTCGGAGAGGCGAGACCCAGTACTTC. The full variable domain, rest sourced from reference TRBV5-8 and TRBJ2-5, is EAGVTQSPTHLIKTRGQQATLRCSPISGHTSVYWYQQALGLGLQFLLWYDEGEERNRGNFPPRFSGRQFPNYSSELNVNALELEDSALYLCASTSRRGETQYFGPGTRLLVL.

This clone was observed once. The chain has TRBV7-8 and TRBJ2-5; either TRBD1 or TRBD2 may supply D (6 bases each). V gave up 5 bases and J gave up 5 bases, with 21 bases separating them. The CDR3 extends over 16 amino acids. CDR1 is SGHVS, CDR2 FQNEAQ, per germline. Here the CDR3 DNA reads TGTGCCAGCAGCCCGGGTGGGGGGCGCGTCCGGGAGACCCAGTACTTC. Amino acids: CASSPGGGRVRETQYF.

CDR3 amino acids: CASRPASGYEQYF. Written as DNA, the CDR3 is TGTGCCAGCAGACCCGCTAGCGGGTACGAGCAGTACTTC. V gene TRBV27 combines with J gene TRBJ2-7, with TRBD2 identical over 8 bases. This CDR3 comprises 13 residues. Germline lookup yields CDR1 MNHEY and CDR2 SMNVEV (reference sequence). V lost 6 bases and J lost 4; bases outside the gene matches: 5.

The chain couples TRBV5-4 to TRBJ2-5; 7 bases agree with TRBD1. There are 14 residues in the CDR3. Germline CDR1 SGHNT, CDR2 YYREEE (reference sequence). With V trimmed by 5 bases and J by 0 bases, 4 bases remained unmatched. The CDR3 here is CASRPGTDQETQYF. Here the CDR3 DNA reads TGTGCCAGCAGGCCCGGGACAGACCAAGAGACCCAGTACTTC.

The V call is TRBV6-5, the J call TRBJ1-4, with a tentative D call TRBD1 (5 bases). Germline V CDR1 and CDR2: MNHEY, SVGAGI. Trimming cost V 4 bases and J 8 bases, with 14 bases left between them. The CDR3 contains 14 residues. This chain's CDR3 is CASSFLAGQEKLFF. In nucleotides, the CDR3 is TGTGCCAGCAGTTTTCTGGCAGGGCAAGAAAAACTGTTTTTT.